This TCR beta chain was observed in a study of shared T cell receptors in the human thymus. The CDR3 contains 17 residues. With 2 bases clipped from V and 6 bases from J, the junction kept 9 bases outside the gene matches. CDR1 MNHEY and CDR2 SMNVEV come from the germline V gene (reference sequence). This table comes from immunoSEQ multiplex PCR, and its TCRdb copy is limited to in-frame clones, with some not included. The data hold roughly 700,000 clones, with 88% observed a single time. The same sample was also used in a study of human thymus T cells.

Material for sequencing was thymocytes. This TCR was recovered from a boy under two years old with a congenital heart defect. This chain uses TRBV27 with TRBJ2-1, with TRBD2 identical over 11 bases. The CDR3, as DNA: TGTGCCAGCAGTTTACACCCCACTAGCGGGAGAAGCAATGAGCAGTTCTTC. As protein: CASSLHPTSGRSNEQFF.